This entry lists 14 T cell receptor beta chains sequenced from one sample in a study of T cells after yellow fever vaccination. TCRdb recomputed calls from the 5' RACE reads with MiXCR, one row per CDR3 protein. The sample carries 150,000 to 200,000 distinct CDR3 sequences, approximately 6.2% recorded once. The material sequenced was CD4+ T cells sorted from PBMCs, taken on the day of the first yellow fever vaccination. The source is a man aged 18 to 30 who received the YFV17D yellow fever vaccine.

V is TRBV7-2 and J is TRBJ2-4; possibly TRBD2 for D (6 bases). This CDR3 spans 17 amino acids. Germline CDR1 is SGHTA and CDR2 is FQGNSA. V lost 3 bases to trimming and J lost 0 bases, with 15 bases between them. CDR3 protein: CASSLWVGLIAKNIQYF. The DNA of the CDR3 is TGTGCCAGCAGCTTGTGGGTGGGACTGATAGCCAAAAACATTCAGTACTTC.

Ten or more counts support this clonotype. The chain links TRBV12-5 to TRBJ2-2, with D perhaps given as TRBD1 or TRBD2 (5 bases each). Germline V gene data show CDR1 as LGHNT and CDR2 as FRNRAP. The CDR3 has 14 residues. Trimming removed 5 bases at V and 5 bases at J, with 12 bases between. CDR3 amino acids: CASGPGAMTGELFF. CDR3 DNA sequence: TGTGCTAGTGGTCCCGGGGCTATGACCGGGGAGCTGTTTTTT.

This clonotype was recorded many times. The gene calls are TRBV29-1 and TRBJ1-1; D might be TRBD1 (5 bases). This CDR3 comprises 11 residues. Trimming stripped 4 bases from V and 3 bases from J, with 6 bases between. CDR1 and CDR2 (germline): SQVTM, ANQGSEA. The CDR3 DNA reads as TGCAGCGTTGCAGGGTACACTGAAGCTTTCTTT. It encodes CSVAGYTEAFF.

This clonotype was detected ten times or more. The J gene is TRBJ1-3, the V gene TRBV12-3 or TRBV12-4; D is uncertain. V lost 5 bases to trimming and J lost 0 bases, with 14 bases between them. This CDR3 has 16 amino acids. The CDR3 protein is CASSPPGIRSGNTIYF. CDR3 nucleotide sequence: TGTGCCAGCAGTCCCCCTGGGATCCGCTCTGGAAACACCATATATTTT.

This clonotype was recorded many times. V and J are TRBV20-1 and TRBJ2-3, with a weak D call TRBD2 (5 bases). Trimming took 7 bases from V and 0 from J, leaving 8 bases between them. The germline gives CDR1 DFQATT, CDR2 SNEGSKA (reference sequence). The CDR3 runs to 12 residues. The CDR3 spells CSGADSTDTQYF. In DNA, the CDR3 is TGCAGTGGAGCGGATAGCACAGATACGCAGTATTTT.

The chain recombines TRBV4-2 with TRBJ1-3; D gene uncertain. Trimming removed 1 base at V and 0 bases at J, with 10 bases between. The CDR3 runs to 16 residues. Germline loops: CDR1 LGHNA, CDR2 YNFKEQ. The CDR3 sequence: CASSQVLGSSGNTIYF. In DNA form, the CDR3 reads TGTGCCAGCAGCCAAGTCCTGGGAAGCTCTGGAAACACCATATATTTT.

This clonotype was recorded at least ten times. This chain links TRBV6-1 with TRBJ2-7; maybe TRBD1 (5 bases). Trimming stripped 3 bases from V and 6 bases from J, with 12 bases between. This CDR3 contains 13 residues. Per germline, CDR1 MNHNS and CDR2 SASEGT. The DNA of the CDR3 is TGTGCCAGCAGTGACAGGGTCAAGGGCGAGCAGTACGTC. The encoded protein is CASSDRVKGEQYV.

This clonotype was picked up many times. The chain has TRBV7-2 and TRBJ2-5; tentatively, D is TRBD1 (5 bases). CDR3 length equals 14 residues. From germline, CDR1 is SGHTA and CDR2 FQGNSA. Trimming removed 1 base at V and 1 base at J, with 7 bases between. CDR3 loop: CASSLGGAQETQYF. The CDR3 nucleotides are TGTGCCAGCAGCTTAGGTGGGGCCCAAGAGACCCAGTACTTC.

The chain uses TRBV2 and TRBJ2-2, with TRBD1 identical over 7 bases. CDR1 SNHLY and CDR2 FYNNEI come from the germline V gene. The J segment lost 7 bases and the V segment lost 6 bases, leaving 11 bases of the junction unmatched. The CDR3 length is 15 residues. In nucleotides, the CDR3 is TGTGCCAGCAGCCGAGGACAGGACCGAAACGGGGAGCTGTTTTTT. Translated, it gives CASSRGQDRNGELFF.

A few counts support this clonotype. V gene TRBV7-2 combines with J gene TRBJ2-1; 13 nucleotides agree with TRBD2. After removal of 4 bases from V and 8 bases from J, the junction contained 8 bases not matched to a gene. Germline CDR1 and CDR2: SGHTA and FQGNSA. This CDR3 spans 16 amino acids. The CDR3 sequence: CASSSLTSGGVYEQFF. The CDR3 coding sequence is TGTGCCAGCAGCTCCCTCACTAGCGGGGGGGTCTATGAGCAGTTCTTC.

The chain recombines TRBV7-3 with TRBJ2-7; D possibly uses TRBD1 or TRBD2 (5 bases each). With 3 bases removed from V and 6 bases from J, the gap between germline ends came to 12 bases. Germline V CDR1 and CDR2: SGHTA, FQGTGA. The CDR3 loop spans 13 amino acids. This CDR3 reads CASSLGRDGEQYF. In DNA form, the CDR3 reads TGTGCCAGCAGCTTGGGCAGGGACGGCGAGCAGTACTTC.

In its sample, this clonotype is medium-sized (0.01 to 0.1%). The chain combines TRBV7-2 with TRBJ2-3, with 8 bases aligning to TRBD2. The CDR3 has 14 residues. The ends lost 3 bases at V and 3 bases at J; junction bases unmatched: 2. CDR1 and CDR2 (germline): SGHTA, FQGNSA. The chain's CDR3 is CASSFVAGTDTQYF. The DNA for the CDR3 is TGTGCCAGCAGCTTCGTAGCGGGGACAGATACGCAGTATTTT.

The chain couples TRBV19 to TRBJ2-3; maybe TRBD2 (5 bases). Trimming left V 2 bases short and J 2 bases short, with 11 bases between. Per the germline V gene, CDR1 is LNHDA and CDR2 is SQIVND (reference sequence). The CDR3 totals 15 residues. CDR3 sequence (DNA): TGTGCCAGTAGTATATCGCGGGTGAACACAGATACGCAGTATTTT. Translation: CASSISRVNTDTQYF. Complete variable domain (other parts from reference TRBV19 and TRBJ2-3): DGGITQSPKYLFRKEGQNVTLSCEQNLNHDAMYWYRQDPGQGLRLIYYSQIVNDFQKGDIAEGYSVSREKKESFPLTVTSAQKNPTAFYLCASSISRVNTDTQYFGPGTRLTVL.

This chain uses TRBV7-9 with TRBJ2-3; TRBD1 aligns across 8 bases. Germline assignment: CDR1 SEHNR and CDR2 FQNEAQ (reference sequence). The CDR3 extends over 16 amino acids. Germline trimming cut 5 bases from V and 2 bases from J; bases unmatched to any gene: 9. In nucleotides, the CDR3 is TGTGCCAGCAGCCAGATGACAGGGGCCTACACAGATACGCAGTATTTT. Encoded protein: CASSQMTGAYTDTQYF.